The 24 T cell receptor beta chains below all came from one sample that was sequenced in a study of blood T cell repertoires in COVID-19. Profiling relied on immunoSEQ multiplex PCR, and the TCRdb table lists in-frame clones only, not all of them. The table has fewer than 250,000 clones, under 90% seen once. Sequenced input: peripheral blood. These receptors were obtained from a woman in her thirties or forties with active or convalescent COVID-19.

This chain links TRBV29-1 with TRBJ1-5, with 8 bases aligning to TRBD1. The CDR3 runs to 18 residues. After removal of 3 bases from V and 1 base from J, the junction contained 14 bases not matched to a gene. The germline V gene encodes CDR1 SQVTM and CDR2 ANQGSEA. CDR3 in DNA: TGCAGCGTTGACCCATCCGGCGACGGACAGGGAAGCAATCAGCCCCAGCATTTT. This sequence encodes CSVDPSGDGQGSNQPQHF.

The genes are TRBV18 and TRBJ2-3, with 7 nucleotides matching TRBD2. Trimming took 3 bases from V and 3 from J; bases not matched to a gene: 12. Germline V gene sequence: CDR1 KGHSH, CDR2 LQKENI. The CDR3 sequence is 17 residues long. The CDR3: CASSPLGSAGITDTQYF. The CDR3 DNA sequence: TGTGCCAGCTCACCGTTGGGCTCAGCGGGGATAACAGATACGCAGTATTTT.

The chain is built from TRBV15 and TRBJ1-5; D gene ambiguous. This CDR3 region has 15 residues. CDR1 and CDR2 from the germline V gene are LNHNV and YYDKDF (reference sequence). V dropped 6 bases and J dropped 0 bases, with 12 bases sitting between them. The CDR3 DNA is TGTGCCACCAGGTGGAACAGAAATAGCAATCAGCCCCAGCATTTT. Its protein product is CATRWNRNSNQPQHF. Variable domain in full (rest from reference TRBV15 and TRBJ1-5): DAMVIQNPRYQVTQFGKPVTLSCSQTLNHNVMYWYQQKSSQAPKLLFHYYDKDFNNEADTPDNFQSRRPNTSFCFLDIRSPGLGDTAMYLCATRWNRNSNQPQHFGDGTRLSIL.

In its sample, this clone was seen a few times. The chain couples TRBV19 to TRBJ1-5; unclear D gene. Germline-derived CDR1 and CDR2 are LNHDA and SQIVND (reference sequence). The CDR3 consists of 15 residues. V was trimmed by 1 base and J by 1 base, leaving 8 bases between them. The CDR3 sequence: CASSIVGESNQPQHF. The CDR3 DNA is TGTGCCAGTAGTATAGTTGGAGAAAGCAATCAGCCCCAGCATTTT.

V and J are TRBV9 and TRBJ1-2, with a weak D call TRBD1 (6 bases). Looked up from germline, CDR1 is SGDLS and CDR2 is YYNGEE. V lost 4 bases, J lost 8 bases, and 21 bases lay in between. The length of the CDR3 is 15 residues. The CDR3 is CASSLRTQGRGGYTF. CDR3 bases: TGTGCCAGCAGCCTCCGCACCCAGGGGCGTGGGGGCTACACCTTC.

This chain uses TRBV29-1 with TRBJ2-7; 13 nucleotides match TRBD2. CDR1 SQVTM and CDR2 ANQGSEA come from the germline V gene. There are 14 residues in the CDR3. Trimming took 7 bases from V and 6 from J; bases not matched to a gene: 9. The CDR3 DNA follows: TGCAGCGCCGGAAGGACTAGCGGGAGCCCCGAGCAGTACTTC. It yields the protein CSAGRTSGSPEQYF.

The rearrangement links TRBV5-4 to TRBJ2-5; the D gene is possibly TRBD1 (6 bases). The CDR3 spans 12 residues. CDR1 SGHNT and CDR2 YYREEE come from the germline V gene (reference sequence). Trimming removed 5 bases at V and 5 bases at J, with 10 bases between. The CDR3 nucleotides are TGTGCCAGCAGACAGGGCAGCGAGACCCAGTACTTC. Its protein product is CASRQGSETQYF.

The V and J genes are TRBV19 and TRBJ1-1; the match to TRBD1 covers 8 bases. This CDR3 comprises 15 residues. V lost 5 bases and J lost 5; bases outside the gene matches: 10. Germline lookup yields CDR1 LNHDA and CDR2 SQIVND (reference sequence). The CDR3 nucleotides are TGTGCCAGTAGTTCCCCGGACAGGGAACGGACTGAAGCTTTCTTT. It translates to CASSSPDRERTEAFF.

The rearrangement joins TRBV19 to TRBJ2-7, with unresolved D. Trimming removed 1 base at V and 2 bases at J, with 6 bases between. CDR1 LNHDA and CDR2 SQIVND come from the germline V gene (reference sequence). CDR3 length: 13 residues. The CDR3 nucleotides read TGTGCCAGTAGTATAGGAGGCACCTACGAGCAGTACTTC. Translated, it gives CASSIGGTYEQYF.

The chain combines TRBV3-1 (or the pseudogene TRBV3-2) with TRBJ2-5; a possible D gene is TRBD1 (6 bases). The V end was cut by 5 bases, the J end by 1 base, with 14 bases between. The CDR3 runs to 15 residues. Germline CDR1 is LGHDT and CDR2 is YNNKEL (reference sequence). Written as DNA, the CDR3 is TGTGCCAGCAGCGGAACTTTCAGGGGCCAAGAGACCCAGTACTTC. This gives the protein CASSGTFRGQETQYF.

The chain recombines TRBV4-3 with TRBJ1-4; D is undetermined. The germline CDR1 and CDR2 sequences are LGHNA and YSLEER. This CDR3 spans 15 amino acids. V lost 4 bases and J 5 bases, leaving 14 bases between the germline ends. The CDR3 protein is CASSPRMGENEKLFF. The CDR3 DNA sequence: TGCGCCAGCAGCCCCCGGATGGGAGAGAATGAAAAACTGTTTTTT.

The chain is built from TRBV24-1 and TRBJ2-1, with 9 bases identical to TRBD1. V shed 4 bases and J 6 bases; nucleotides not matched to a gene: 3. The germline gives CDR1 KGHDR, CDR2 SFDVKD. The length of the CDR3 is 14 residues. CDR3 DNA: TGTGCCACCAGTGACCCGGGACAGGGCAATGAGCAGTTCTTC. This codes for CATSDPGQGNEQFF.

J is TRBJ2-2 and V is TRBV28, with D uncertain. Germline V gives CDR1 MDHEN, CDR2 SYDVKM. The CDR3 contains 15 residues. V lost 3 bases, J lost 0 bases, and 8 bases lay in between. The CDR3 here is CASSFQTANTGELFF. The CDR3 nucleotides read TGTGCCAGCAGTTTCCAGACTGCGAACACCGGGGAGCTGTTTTTT.

CDR3 bases: TGTGCCATCAGTCAAGGACAGGGCAACACTGAAGCTTTCTTT. The encoded protein is CAISQGQGNTEAFF. The chain joins TRBV10-3 to TRBJ1-1, with 8 bases identical to TRBD1. With 5 bases clipped from V and 2 bases from J, the junction kept 4 bases outside the gene matches. The CDR3 sequence is 14 residues long. In germline, CDR1 is ENHRY, CDR2 SYGVKD.

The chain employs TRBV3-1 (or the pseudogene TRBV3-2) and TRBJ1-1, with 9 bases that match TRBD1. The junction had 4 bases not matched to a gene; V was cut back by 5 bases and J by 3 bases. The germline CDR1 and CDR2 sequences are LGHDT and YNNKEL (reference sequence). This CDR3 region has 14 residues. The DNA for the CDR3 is TGTGCCAGCAGCTCACGGACAGGGGACACTGAAGCTTTCTTT. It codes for CASSSRTGDTEAFF.

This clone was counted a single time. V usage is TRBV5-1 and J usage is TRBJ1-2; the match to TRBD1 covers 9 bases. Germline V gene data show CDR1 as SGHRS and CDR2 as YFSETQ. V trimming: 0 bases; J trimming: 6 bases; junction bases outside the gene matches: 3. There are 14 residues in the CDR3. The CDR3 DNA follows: TGCGCCAGCAGCTTGGTAGGACAGGGGAATGGCTACACCTTC. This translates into CASSLVGQGNGYTF.

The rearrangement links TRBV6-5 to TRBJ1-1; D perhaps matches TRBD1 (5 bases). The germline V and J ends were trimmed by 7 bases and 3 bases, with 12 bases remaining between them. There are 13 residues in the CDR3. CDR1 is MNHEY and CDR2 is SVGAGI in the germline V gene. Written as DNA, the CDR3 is TGTGCCAGCACGAGGACCAGGGACACTGAAGCTTTCTTT. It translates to CASTRTRDTEAFF.

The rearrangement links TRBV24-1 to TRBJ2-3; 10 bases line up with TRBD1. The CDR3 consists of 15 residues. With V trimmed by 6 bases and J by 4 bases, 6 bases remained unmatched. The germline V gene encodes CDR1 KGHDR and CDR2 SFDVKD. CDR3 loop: CATSNRDRGSDTQYF. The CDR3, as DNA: TGTGCCACCAGTAACCGGGACAGGGGATCAGATACGCAGTATTTT.

This chain's CDR3 is CASSLVISGELFF. The DNA of the CDR3 is TGCGCCAGCAGCTTGGTTATATCCGGGGAGCTGTTTTTT. The rearrangement joins TRBV5-1 to TRBJ2-2; no clear D gene. Trimming removed 0 bases from V and 6 bases from J, with 6 bases in between. The CDR3 is 13 residues long. The germline V gene has CDR1 SGHRS and CDR2 YFSETQ.

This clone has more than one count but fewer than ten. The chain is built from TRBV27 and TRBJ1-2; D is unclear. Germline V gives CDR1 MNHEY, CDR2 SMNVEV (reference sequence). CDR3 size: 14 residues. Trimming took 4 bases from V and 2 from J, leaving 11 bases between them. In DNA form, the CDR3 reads TGTGCCAGCAGTTCGGCGACAAGAAACTATGGCTACACCTTC. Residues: CASSSATRNYGYTF.

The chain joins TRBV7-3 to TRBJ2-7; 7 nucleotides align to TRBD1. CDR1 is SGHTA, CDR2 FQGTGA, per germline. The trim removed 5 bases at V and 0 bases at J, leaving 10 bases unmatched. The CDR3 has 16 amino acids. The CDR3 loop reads CASSNTGAASSYEQYF. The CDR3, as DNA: TGTGCCAGCAGCAACACAGGGGCCGCATCCTCCTACGAGCAGTACTTC.

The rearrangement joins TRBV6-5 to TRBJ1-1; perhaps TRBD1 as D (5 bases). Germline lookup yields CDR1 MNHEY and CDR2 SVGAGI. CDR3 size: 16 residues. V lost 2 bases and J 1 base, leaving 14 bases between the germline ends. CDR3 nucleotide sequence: TGTGCCAGCAGTTACGGGCAGGCGGGGGGGAACACTGAAGCTTTCTTT. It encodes CASSYGQAGGNTEAFF.

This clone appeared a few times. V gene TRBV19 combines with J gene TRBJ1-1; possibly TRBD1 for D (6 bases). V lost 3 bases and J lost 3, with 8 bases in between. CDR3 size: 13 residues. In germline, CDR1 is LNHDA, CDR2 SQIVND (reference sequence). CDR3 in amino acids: CASSMSGDTEAFF. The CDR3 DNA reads TGTGCCAGTAGTATGTCAGGGGACACTGAAGCTTTCTTT.

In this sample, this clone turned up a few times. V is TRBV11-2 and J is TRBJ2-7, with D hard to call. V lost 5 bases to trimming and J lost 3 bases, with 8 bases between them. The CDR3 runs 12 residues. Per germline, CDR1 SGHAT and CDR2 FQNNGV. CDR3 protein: CASSPTGYEQYF. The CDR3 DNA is TGTGCCAGCAGCCCAACCGGCTACGAGCAGTACTTC.